This TCR beta chain appears in the sequencing data of a study of early T cells in non-severe SARS-CoV-2 infection. This clonotype was seen ten or more times. TCRdb redid the calling of the 5' RACE reads with MiXCR, one entry per CDR3 protein. This sample yields 90,000 to 120,000 distinct CDR3 sequences, of which around 10% are seen a single time; about 8% belongs to the top ten. Sequencing was carried out using whole blood. This TCR was sampled from an adult who was a healthcare worker with PCR-confirmed SARS-CoV-2 infection or an uninfected control (not recorded which).

This chain's CDR3 is CASSLDGLAGDTGELFF. CDR3 nucleotide sequence: TGTGCCAGCAGTTTAGATGGGCTAGCGGGAGACACCGGGGAGCTGTTTTTT. The chain combines TRBV28 with TRBJ2-2, with 10 bases fitting TRBD2. Losses at the gene ends were 2 bases for V and 3 bases for J; bases not matched to a gene: 6. The CDR3 sequence is 17 residues long. Germline CDR1 MDHEN, CDR2 SYDVKM.